This passage covers 5 T cell receptor beta chains from one sample sequenced in a study of cytomegalovirus exposure and HLA in healthy donors. PCR amplification relied on 60 Vbeta primers (plus 13 Jbeta primers). Here immunoSEQ multiplex PCR was the method, and the copy in TCRdb shows in-frame clones only, minus some. The profile covers over 95,000 clones, with about 77% appearing a single time and about 3.5% taken by the ten largest. Source material: PBMCs. The receptors were gathered from a man in his forties in good health and CMV-seronegative.

In nucleotides, the CDR3 is TGTGCCAGCAGCCTGGGACTAGCGGGAGGAAAAGAGACCCAGTACTTC. Its protein is CASSLGLAGGKETQYF. The genes are TRBV28 and TRBJ2-5, with TRBD2 matching 15 bases. Germline trimming cut 6 bases from V and 3 bases from J; bases unmatched to any gene: 5. In germline, CDR1 is MDHEN, CDR2 SYDVKM. CDR3 size: 16 residues.

This chain uses TRBV21-1 with TRBJ2-1; the table's D call, TRBD1, was not checked against the DNA. TRBV21-1 is termed a pseudogene. This CDR3 contains 16 residues. CDR3 nucleotide sequence: TGTGCCAGCAGCAAAGTCGAGCGGACAGAGGACAATGAGCAGTTCTTC. Its translation: CASSKVERTEDNEQFF.

The chain uses TRBV5-8 and TRBJ2-7, with TRBD2 matching over 13 bases. CDR1 is SGHTS, CDR2 YDEGEE, per germline. V dropped 4 bases and J dropped 5; count of bases not matched to a gene: 15. The CDR3 contains 18 residues. The CDR3 loop reads CASSLMWGLAGPSNEQYF. In DNA, the CDR3 is TGTGCCAGCAGCCTCATGTGGGGACTAGCGGGGCCTTCGAACGAGCAGTACTTC. Full variable domain (missing parts from reference TRBV5-8 and TRBJ2-7): EAGVTQSPTHLIKTRGQQATLRCSPISGHTSVYWYQQALGLGLQFLLWYDEGEERNRGNFPPRFSGRQFPNYSSELNVNALELEDSALYLCASSLMWGLAGPSNEQYFGPGTRLTVT.

The J gene is TRBJ2-1, the V gene TRBV2, with a weak D call TRBD2 (6 bases). The CDR3 consists of 13 residues. V was clipped by 1 base and J by 7 bases, with 8 bases between them. Germline V gene lookup returns CDR1 SNHLY and CDR2 FYNNEI. The CDR3 reads CASSEGRENEQFF. The CDR3 DNA sequence: TGTGCCAGCAGTGAAGGGAGGGAAAATGAGCAGTTCTTC. The variable domain in full, completed from reference TRBV2 and TRBJ2-1, reads EPEVTQTPSHQVTQMGQEVILRCVPISNHLYFYWYRQILGQKVEFLVSFYNNEISEKSEIFDDQFSVERPDGSNFTLKIRSTKLEDSAMYFCASSEGRENEQFFGPGTRLTVL.

This chain joins TRBV7-3 and TRBJ1-5; 9 bases map to TRBD1. The germline CDR1 and CDR2 sequences are SGHTA and FQGTGA. The junction had 16 bases not matched to a gene; V was cut back by 5 bases and J by 11 bases. The CDR3 is made up of 16 amino acids. The CDR3 DNA sequence: TGTGCCAGCAGCACTCCCCTGGGACAGGGCCGATCGGCCCAGCATTTT. It is translated as CASSTPLGQGRSAQHF.